This is a list of T cell receptor beta chains from one sample in a study of shared clonotypes between healthy human individuals. TCRdb keeps only in-frame clones here, not all; method: immunoSEQ multiplex PCR. The sample holds a few million clones, approximately 92% seen once. The material sequenced was naive CD4+ T cells sorted from blood. The receptors stem from a man in his late teens or twenties in good health. Both conserved end residues are part of each CDR3. Some rows have no size entry. The others give once, few or many, or a class for an expanded clone.

v_call: TRBV18; clone_size: -; j_call: TRBJ2-7; cdr3_aa: CASSPPFNGAYEQYF
v_call: TRBV2; clone_size: -; j_call: TRBJ1-1; cdr3_aa: CASAGGGNTEAFF
v_call: TRBV5-1; clone_size: -; j_call: TRBJ2-3; cdr3_aa: CASSFRGLTDTQYF
v_call: TRBV5-1; clone_size: -; j_call: TRBJ2-7; cdr3_aa: CASSPENAYEQYF
v_call: TRBV7-2; clone_size: -; j_call: TRBJ1-1; cdr3_aa: CASRFGQMNTEAFF
v_call: TRBV29-1; clone_size: -; j_call: TRBJ2-1; cdr3_aa: CSVDGLAQSNEQFF
v_call: TRBV5-1; clone_size: -; j_call: TRBJ1-6; cdr3_aa: CASSDSWVGDSPLHF
v_call: TRBV6-5; clone_size: once; j_call: TRBJ2-5; cdr3_aa: CASSTGRQQYF
v_call: TRBV19; clone_size: -; j_call: TRBJ2-5; cdr3_aa: CASSTVWVERGVGETQYF
v_call: TRBV11-1; clone_size: -; j_call: TRBJ2-5; cdr3_aa: CASSFTETQYF
v_call: TRBV6-5; clone_size: once; j_call: TRBJ2-3; cdr3_aa: CASSRAGGSTDTQYF
v_call: TRBV30; clone_size: -; j_call: TRBJ2-5; cdr3_aa: CAWVSAGDQETQYF
v_call: TRBV5-1; clone_size: -; j_call: TRBJ2-3; cdr3_aa: CASSWGVGTSPSTDTQYF
v_call: TRBV5-4; clone_size: once; j_call: TRBJ2-5; cdr3_aa: CASSYRGRAGGGETQYF
v_call: TRBV29-1; clone_size: -; j_call: TRBJ2-4; cdr3_aa: CSVAVVEGAKNIQYF
v_call: TRBV30; clone_size: -; j_call: TRBJ2-7; cdr3_aa: CAWTLGTGVEQYF
v_call: TRBV9; clone_size: -; j_call: TRBJ2-1; cdr3_aa: CASSVVAAGTQFF
v_call: TRBV10-1; clone_size: once; j_call: TRBJ2-1; cdr3_aa: CASSARSGSVDEQFF
v_call: TRBV19; clone_size: -; j_call: TRBJ2-7; cdr3_aa: CASNPSGSYEQYF
v_call: TRBV6-5; clone_size: -; j_call: TRBJ2-3; cdr3_aa: CATRQGIDTQYF
v_call: TRBV10-3; clone_size: -; j_call: TRBJ2-5; cdr3_aa: CAISGDRDFGTSKETQYF
v_call: TRBV6-1; clone_size: -; j_call: TRBJ2-7; cdr3_aa: CASSDAGVSYEQYF
v_call: TRBV7-2; clone_size: -; j_call: TRBJ2-7; cdr3_aa: CASSPDSGEQYF
v_call: TRBV15; clone_size: -; j_call: TRBJ2-7; cdr3_aa: CATSRQGTYEQYF
v_call: TRBV6-1; clone_size: -; j_call: TRBJ2-7; cdr3_aa: CASYRVHEQYF
v_call: TRBV19; clone_size: -; j_call: TRBJ1-5; cdr3_aa: CASSSGLGQDNQPQHF
v_call: TRBV7-7; clone_size: few; j_call: TRBJ2-5; cdr3_aa: CASSPGLAGETQYF
v_call: TRBV20-1; clone_size: -; j_call: TRBJ2-5; cdr3_aa: CSAKGEETQYF
v_call: TRBV13; clone_size: -; j_call: TRBJ2-7; cdr3_aa: CASSLTALGRYEQYF
v_call: TRBV11-2; clone_size: -; j_call: TRBJ2-7; cdr3_aa: CASSSGGLTAYEQYF
v_call: TRBV9; clone_size: -; j_call: TRBJ2-5; cdr3_aa: CASSVGWAEETQYF
v_call: TRBV6-1; clone_size: -; j_call: TRBJ2-7; cdr3_aa: CASSEWTADTYF
v_call: TRBV28; clone_size: -; j_call: TRBJ2-2; cdr3_aa: CASSQGQGKYTGELFF
v_call: TRBV6-6; clone_size: -; j_call: TRBJ2-2; cdr3_aa: CASSTQGGAGELFF
v_call: TRBV18; clone_size: -; j_call: TRBJ2-7; cdr3_aa: CASSAETGPYEQYF
v_call: TRBV2; clone_size: -; j_call: TRBJ1-1; cdr3_aa: CASSGAIEAFF
v_call: TRBV2; clone_size: -; j_call: TRBJ2-7; cdr3_aa: CASREGAYEQYF
v_call: TRBV19; clone_size: once; j_call: TRBJ2-5; cdr3_aa: CASSSSGPSEYQETQYF
v_call: TRBV6-6; clone_size: few; j_call: TRBJ1-6; cdr3_aa: CASSAWTGYNSPLHF
v_call: TRBV13; clone_size: -; j_call: TRBJ1-6; cdr3_aa: CASSLTGSYNSPLHF